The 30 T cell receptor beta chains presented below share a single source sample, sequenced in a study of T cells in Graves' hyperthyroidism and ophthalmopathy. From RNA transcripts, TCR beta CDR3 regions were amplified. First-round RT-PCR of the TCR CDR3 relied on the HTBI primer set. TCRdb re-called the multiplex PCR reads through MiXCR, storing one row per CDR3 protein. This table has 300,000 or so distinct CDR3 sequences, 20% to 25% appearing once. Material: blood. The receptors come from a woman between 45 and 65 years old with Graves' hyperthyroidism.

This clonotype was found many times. CDR3: CSARSGLTTDTQYF. DNA of the CDR3: TGCAGTGCTAGGAGCGGGTTGACCACAGATACGCAGTATTTT. The genes are TRBV20-1 and TRBJ2-3, with a weak D call TRBD2 (6 bases). Per the germline V gene, CDR1 is DFQATT and CDR2 is SNEGSKA (reference sequence). Trimming pared 3 bases from V and 2 bases from J, leaving 12 bases between. The CDR3 totals 14 residues.

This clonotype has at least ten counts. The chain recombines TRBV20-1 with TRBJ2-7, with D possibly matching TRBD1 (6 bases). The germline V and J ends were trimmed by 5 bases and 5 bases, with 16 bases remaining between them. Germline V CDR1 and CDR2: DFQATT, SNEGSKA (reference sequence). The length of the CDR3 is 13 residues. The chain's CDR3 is CSAPRTVTDEQYF. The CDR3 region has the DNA TGCAGTGCTCCTCGGACAGTAACCGACGAGCAGTACTTC.

The CDR3 reads CASSGDATGRTEAFF. The CDR3 region has the DNA TGTGCCAGCAGTGGTGATGCGACAGGGAGAACTGAAGCTTTCTTT. The V and J genes are TRBV2 and TRBJ1-1; TRBD1 aligns across 7 bases. The CDR3 loop spans 15 amino acids. Germline V CDR1 and CDR2: SNHLY, FYNNEI. V lost 4 bases and J lost 5; bases outside the gene matches: 10. Full variable domain (missing parts from reference TRBV2 and TRBJ1-1): EPEVTQTPSHQVTQMGQEVILRCVPISNHLYFYWYRQILGQKVEFLVSFYNNEISEKSEIFDDQFSVERPDGSNFTLKIRSTKLEDSAMYFCASSGDATGRTEAFFGQGTRLTVV.

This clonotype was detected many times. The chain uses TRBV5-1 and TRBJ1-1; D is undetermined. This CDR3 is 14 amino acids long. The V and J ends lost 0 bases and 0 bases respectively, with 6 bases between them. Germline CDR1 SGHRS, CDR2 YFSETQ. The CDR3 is CASSLVRLNTEAFF. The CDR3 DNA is TGCGCCAGCAGCTTGGTACGGCTGAACACTGAAGCTTTCTTT.

The DNA of the CDR3 is TGTGCCAGCAGGGGGGAACTGCCCCCGAATGAGCAGTTCTTC. This gives the protein CASRGELPPNEQFF. The chain couples TRBV13 to TRBJ2-1, with D possibly being TRBD1 or TRBD2 (5 bases each). Germline V CDR1 and CDR2: PRHDT, FYEKMQ (reference sequence). The CDR3 sequence is 14 residues long. The V end lost 6 bases, the J end lost 7 bases, and 16 bases lay between the germline ends.

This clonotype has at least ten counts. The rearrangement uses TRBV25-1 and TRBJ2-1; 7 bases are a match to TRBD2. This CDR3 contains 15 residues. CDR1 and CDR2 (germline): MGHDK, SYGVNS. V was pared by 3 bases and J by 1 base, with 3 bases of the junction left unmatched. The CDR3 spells CASSDGGSSYNEQFF. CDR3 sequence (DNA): TGTGCCAGCAGTGATGGCGGGAGTTCCTACAATGAGCAGTTCTTC.

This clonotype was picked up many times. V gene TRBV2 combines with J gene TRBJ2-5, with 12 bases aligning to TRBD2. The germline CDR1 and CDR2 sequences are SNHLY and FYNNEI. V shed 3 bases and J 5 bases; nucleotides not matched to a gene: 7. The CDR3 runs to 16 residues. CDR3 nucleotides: TGTGCCAGCAGTGAGTCTAGCGGGAGGGCCTTGGAGACCCAGTACTTC. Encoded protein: CASSESSGRALETQYF. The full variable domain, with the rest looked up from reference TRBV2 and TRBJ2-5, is EPEVTQTPSHQVTQMGQEVILRCVPISNHLYFYWYRQILGQKVEFLVSFYNNEISEKSEIFDDQFSVERPDGSNFTLKIRSTKLEDSAMYFCASSESSGRALETQYFGPGTRLLVL.

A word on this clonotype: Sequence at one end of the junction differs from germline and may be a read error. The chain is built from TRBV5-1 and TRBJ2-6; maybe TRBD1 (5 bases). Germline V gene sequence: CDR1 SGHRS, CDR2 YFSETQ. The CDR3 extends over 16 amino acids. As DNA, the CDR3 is TGCGCCAGCAGCTTACCAGACTTCTCTGGGGCCAACGTCCCGACTTTC. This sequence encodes CASSLPDFSGANVPTF.

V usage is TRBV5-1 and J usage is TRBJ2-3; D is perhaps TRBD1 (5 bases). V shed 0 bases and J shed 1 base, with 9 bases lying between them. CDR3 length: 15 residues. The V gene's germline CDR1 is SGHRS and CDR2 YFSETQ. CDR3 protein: CASSLARAGTDTQYF. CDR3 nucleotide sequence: TGCGCCAGCAGCTTGGCCAGGGCGGGCACAGATACGCAGTATTTT. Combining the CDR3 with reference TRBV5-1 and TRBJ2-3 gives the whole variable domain KAGVTQTPRYLIKTRGQQVTLSCSPISGHRSVSWYQQTPGQGLQFLFEYFSETQRNKGNFPGRFSGRQFSNSRSEMNVSTLELGDSALYLCASSLARAGTDTQYFGPGTRLTVL.

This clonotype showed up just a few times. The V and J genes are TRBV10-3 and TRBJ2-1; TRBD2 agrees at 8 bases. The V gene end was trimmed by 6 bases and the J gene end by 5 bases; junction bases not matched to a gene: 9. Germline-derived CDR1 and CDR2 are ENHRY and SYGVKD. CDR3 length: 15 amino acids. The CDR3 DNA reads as TGTGCCATCAGCGCCTTCTCGGGGGGGAACAATGAGCAGTTCTTC. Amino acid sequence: CAISAFSGGNNEQFF.

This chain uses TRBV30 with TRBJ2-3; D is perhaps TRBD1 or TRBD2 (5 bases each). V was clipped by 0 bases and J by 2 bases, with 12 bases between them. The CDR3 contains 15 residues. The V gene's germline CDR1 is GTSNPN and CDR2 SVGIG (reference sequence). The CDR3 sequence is CAWSVQDLPTDTQYF. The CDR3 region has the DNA TGTGCCTGGAGTGTACAGGACTTACCCACAGATACGCAGTATTTT.

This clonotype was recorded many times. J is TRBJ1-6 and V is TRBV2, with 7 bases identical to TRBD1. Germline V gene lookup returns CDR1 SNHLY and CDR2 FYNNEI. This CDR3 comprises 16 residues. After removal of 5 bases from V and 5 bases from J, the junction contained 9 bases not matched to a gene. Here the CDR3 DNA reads TGTGCCAGCAGTTTTTACCGGGACAGAGATAATTCACCCCTCCACTTT. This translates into CASSFYRDRDNSPLHF.

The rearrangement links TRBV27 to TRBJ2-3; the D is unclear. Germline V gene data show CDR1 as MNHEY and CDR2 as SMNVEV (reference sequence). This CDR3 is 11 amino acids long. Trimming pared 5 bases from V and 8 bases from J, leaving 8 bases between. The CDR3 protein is CASSTTGTQYF. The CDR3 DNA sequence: TGTGCCAGCAGTACGACGGGTACGCAGTATTTT.

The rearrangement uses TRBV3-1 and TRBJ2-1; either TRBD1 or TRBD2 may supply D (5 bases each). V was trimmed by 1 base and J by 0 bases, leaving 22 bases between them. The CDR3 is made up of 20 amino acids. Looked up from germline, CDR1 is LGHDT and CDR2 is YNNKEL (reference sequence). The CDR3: CASSQAQRGAVATSYNEQFF. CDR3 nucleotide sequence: TGTGCCAGCAGCCAAGCTCAAAGAGGGGCTGTGGCAACCTCCTACAATGAGCAGTTCTTC.

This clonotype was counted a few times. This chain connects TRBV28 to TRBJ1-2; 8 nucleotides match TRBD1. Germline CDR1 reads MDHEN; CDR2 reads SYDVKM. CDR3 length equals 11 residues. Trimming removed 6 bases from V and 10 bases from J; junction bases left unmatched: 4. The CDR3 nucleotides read TGTGCCAGCAGCGACAGGGGTCTCTACACCTTC. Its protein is CASSDRGLYTF.

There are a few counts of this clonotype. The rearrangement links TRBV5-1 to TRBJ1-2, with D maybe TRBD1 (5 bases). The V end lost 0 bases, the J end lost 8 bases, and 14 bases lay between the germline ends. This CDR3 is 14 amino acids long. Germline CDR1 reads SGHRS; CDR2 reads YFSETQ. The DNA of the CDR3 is TGCGCCAGCAGCTTGGGGGGGTCCCATCGGGGCTACACCTTC. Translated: CASSLGGSHRGYTF.

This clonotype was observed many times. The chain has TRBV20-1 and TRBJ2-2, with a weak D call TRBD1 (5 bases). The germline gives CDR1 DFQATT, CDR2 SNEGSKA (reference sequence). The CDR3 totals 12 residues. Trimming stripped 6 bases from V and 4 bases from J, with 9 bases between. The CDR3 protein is CSAIRATGELFF. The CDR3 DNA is TGCAGTGCCATCAGGGCCACCGGGGAGCTGTTTTTT.

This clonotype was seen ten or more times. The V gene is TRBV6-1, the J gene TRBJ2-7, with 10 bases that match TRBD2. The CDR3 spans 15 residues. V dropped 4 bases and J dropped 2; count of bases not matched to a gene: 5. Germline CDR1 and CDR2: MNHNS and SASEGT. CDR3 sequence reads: CASSGAGLATYEQYF. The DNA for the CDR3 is TGTGCCAGCAGTGGGGCGGGACTAGCGACCTACGAGCAGTACTTC.

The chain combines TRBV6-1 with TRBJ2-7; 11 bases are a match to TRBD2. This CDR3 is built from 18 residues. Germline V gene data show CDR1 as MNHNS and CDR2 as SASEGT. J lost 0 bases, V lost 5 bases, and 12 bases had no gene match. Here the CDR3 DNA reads TGTGCCAGCAGTTATTACCTAGCGGGGGGCACTAGCTCCTACGAGCAGTACTTC. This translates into CASSYYLAGGTSSYEQYF.

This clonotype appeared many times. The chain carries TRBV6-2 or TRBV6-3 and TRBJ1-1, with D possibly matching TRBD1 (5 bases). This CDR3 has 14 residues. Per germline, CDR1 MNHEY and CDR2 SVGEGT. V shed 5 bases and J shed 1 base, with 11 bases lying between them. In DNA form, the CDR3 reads TGTGCCAGCAGTCACCGGGGCGGGAACACTGAAGCTTTCTTT. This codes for CASSHRGGNTEAFF.

The CDR3 spells CASSFRTGGRNTEAFF. Written as DNA, the CDR3 is TGTGCCAGCAGCTTCCGGACAGGGGGTAGGAACACTGAAGCTTTCTTT. The rearrangement links TRBV5-6 to TRBJ1-1; 10 nucleotides agree with TRBD1. V lost 2 bases, J lost 1 base, and 5 bases stayed unmatched. The CDR3 consists of 16 residues. The germline V gene encodes CDR1 SGHDT and CDR2 YYEEEE.

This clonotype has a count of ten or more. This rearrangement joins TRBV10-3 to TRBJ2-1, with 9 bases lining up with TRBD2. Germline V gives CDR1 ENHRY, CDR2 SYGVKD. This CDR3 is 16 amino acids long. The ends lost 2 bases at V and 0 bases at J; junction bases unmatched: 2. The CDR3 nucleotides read TGTGCCATCAGTGAGCGAGCGGGGGGCTCCTACAATGAGCAGTTCTTC. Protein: CAISERAGGSYNEQFF.

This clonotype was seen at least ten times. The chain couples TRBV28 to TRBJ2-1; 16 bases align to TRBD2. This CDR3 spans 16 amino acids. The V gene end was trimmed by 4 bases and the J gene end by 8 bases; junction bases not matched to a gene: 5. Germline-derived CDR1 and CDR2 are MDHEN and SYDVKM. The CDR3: CASSSGLAGGHYEQFF. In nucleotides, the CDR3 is TGTGCCAGCAGTTCGGGACTAGCGGGAGGGCACTATGAGCAGTTCTTC.

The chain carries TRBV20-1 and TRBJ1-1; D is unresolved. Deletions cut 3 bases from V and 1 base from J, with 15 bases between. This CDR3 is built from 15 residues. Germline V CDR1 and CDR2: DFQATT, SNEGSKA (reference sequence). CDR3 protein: CSASPPEGQNTEAFF. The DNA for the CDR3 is TGCAGTGCTAGCCCCCCGGAGGGCCAGAACACTGAAGCTTTCTTT.

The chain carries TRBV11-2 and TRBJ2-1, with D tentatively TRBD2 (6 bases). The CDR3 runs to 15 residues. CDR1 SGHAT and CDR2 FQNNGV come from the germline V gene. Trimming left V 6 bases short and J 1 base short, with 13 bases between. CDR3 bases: TGTGCCAGCAGGACCCGGGGGACTTCCTACAATGAGCAGTTCTTC. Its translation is CASRTRGTSYNEQFF.

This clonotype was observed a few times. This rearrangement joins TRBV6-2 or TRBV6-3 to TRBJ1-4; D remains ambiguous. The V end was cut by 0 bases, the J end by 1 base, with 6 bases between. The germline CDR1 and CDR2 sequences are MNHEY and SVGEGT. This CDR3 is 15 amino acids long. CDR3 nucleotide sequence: TGTGCCAGCAGTTACTCGACCGGAACTAATGAAAAACTGTTTTTT. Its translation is CASSYSTGTNEKLFF.

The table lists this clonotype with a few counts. DNA of the CDR3: TGTGCCACCAGCAGAGAGGGGACAGACCTCTATGGCTACACCTTC. Translated: CATSREGTDLYGYTF. This chain links TRBV15 with TRBJ1-2, with 7 positions matching TRBD1. Germline-derived CDR1 and CDR2 are LNHNV and YYDKDF (reference sequence). V lost 0 bases to trimming and J lost 4 bases; unmatched junction nucleotides: 5. The CDR3 consists of 15 residues.

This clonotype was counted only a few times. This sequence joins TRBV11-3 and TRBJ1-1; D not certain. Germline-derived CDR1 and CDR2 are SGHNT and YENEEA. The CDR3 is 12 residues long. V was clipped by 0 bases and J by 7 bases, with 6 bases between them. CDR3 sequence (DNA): TGTGCCAGCAGCTTAGATTCCAGTGAAGCTTTCTTT. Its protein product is CASSLDSSEAFF.

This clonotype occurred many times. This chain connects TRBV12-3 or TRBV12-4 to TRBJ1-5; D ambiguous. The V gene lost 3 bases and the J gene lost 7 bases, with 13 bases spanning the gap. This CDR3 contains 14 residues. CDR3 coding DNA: TGTGCCAGCAGTTTCGGAGGATACAGACAGCCCCAGCATTTT. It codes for CASSFGGYRQPQHF.

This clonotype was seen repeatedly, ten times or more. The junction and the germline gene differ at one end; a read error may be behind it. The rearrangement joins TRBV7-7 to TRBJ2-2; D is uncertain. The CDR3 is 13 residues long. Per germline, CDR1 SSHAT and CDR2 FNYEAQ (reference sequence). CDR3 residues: CASSARGTGELFF. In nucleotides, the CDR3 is TGTGCTAGCAGCGCCCGCGGCACCGGGGAGCTGTTTTTT.